This entry features one T cell receptor beta chain sequence. The data originate from a study of monozygotic twins with inflammatory bowel disease. The length of the CDR3 is 16 residues. Germline CDR1 reads SGHTA; CDR2 reads FQGNSA. Each UMI harboured a 6-nucleotide sample barcode and was appended via template switching. For each CDR3 protein, TCRdb gives one entry from its re-call of the 5' RACE reads, without DNA. The sample data list around 370,000 distinct CDR3 sequences. Sequenced material: blood. The TCR comes from a human donor with ulcerative colitis or Crohn's disease, or a healthy co-twin of an affected twin (not recorded which). The chain has TRBV7-2 and TRBJ1-1; no DNA is available, so the TRBD1 call from TCRdb remains unchecked. This CDR3 reads CASSLEFRARVAEAFF.